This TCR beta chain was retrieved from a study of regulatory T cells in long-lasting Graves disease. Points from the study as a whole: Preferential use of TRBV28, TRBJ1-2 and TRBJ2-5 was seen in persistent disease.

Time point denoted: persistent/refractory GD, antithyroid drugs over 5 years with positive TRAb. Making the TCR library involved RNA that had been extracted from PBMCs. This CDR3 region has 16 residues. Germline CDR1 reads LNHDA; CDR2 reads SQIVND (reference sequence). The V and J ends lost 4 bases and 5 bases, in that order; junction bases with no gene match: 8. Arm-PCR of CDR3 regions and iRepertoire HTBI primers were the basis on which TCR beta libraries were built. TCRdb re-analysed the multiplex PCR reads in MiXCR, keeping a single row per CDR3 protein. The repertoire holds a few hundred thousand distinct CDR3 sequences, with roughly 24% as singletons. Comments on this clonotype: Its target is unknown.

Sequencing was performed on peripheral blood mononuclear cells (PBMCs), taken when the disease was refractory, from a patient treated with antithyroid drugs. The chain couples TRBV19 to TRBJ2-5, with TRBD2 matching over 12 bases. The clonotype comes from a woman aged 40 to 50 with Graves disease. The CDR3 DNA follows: TGTGCCAGTAGTACCTACGGACTAGCGGGAACGGAGACCCAGTACTTC. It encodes CASSTYGLAGTETQYF.